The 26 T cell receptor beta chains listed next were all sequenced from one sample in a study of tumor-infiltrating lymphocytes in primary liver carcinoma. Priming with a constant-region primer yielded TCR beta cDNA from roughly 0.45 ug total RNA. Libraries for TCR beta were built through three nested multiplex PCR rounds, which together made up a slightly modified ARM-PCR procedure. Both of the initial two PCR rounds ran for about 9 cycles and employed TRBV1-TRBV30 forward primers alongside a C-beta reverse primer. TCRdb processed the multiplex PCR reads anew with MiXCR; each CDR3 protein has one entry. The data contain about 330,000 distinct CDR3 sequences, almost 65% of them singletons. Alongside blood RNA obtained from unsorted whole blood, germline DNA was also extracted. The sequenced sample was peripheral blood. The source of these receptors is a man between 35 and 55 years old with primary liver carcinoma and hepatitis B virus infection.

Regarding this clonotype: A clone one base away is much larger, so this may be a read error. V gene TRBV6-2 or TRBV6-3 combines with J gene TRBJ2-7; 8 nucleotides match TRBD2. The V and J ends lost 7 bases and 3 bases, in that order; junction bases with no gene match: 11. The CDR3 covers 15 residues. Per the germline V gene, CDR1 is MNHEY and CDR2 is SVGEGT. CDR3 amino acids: CASITISGNDYEQYF. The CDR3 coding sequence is TGTGCCAGCATTACCATTAGCGGGAACGACTACGAGCAGTACTTC.

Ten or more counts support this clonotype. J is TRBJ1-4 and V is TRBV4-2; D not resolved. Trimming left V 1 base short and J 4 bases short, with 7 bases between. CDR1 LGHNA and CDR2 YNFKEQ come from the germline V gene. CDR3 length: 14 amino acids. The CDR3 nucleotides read TGTGCCAGCAGCCAAGGGCCGGGTAATGAAAAACTGTTTTTT. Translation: CASSQGPGNEKLFF.

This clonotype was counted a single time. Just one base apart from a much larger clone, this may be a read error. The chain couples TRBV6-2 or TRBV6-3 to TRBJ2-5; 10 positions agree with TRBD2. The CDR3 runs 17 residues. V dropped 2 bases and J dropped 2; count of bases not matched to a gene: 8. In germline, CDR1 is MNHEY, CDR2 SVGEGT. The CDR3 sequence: CASSYGLAGDSQETQYF. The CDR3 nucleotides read TGTGCCAGCAGTTACGGGCTAGCGGGAGACTCACAAGAGACCCAGTACTTC.

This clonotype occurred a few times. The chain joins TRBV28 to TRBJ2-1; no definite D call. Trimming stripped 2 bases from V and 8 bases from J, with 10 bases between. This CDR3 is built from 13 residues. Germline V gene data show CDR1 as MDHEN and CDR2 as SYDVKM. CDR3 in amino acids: CASSLQVTDEQFF. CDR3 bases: TGTGCCAGCAGTTTACAGGTTACGGATGAGCAGTTCTTC.

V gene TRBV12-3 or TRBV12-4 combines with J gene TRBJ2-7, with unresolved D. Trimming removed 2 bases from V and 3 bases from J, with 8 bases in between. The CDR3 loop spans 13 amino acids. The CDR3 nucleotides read TGTGCCAGCAGTTTACGATTGGGCTACGAGCAGTACTTC. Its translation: CASSLRLGYEQYF.

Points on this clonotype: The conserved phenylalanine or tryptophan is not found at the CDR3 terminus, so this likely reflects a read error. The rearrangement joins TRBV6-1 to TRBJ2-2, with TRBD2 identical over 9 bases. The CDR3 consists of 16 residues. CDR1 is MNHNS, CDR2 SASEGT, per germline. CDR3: CASSLEREVNTRELFY. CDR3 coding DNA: TGTGCCAGCAGTCTAGAGCGGGAGGTCAACACCAGGGAGCTGTTTTAT.

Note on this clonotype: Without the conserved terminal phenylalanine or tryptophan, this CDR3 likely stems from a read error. The CDR3 protein is CASSLPGLNEQFL. As DNA, the CDR3 is TGTGCCAGCAGCTTACCGGGGCTTAATGAGCAGTTCCTC. This sequence joins TRBV11-2 and TRBJ2-1, with D perhaps being TRBD1 or TRBD2 (5 bases each). The germline V and J ends were trimmed by 2 bases and 7 bases, with 9 bases remaining between them. Germline V gene sequence: CDR1 SGHAT, CDR2 FQNNGV. CDR3 length equals 13 residues.

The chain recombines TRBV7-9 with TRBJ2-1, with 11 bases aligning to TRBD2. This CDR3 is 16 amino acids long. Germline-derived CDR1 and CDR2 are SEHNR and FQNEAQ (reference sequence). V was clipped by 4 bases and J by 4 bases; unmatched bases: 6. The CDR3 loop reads CASSSMTSGIYNEQFF. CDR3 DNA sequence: TGTGCCAGCAGCTCAATGACTAGCGGGATTTACAATGAGCAGTTCTTC.

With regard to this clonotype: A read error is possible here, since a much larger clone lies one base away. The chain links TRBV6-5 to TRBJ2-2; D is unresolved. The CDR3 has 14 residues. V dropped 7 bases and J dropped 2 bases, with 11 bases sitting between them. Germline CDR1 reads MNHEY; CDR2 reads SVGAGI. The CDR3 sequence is CASTQLSNTGELFF. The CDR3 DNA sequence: TGTGCCAGCACCCAACTATCAAACACCGGGGAGCTGTTTTTT.

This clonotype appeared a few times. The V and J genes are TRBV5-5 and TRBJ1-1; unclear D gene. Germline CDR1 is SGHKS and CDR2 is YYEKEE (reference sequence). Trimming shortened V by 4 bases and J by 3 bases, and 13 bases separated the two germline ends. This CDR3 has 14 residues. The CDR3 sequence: CASSVTDEHTEAFF. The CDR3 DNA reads TGTGCCAGCAGCGTTACGGATGAGCACACTGAAGCTTTCTTT.

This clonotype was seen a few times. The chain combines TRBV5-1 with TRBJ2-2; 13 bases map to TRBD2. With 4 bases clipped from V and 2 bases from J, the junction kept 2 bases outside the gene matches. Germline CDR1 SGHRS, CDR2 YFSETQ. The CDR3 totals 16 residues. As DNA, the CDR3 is TGCGCCAGCAGCGAGGGACTAGCGGGAAACACCGGGGAGCTGTTTTTT. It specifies CASSEGLAGNTGELFF.

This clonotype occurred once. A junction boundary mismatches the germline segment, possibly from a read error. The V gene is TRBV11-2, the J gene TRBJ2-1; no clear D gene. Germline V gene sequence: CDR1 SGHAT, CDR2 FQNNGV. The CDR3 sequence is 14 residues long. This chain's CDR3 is CASSIYRLVSEQLF. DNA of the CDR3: TGTGCCAGTAGCATATACCGGCTAGTCAGTGAGCAGCTCTTC.

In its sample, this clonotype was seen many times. The CDR3 spells CASSVNTEAFF. Written as DNA, the CDR3 is TGTGCCAGTTCAGTGAACACTGAAGCTTTCTTT. The chain is built from TRBV6-1 and TRBJ1-1, with unresolved D. The ends were cut back, 9 bases at V and 0 bases at J, with 5 bases in the middle. The length of the CDR3 is 11 residues. Germline CDR1 reads MNHNS; CDR2 reads SASEGT.

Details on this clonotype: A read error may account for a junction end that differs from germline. DNA for the CDR3: TGTGCCAGCAGTTACGGGCGATTCAATGAGCGGCTCTTC. Translating gives CASSYGRFNERLF. This sequence joins TRBV6-2 or TRBV6-3 and TRBJ2-1; the D gene is possibly TRBD2 (5 bases). Germline values: CDR1 MNHEY, CDR2 SVGEGT. This CDR3 region has 13 residues.

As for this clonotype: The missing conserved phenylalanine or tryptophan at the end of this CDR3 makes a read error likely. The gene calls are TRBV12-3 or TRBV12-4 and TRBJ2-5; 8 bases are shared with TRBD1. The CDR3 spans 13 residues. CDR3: CAGSTGGGETQYL. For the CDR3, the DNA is TGTGCCGGCAGCACAGGGGGAGGAGAGACCCAGTACTTG.

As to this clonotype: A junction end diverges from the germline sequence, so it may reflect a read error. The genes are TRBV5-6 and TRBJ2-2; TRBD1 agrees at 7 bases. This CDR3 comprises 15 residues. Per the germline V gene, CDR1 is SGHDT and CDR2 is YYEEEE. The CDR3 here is CASGLGTGATGELFF. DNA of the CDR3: TGTGCCAGCGGCTTGGGAACAGGGGCCACCGGGGAGCTGTTTTTT.

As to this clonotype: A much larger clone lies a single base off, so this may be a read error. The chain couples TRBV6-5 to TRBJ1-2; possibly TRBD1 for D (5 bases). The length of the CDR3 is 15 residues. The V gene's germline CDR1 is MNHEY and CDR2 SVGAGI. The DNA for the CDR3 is TGTGCCAGCAGTGCCAGTCAGGGATGGGTCTATGACTACACCTTC. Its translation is CASSASQGWVYDYTF.

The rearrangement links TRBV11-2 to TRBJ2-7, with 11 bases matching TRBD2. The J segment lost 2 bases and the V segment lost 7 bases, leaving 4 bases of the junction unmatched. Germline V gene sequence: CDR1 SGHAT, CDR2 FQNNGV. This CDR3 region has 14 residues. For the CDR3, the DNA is TGTGCCAGCATGGGACTAGCGGTAACCTACGAGCAGTACTTC. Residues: CASMGLAVTYEQYF. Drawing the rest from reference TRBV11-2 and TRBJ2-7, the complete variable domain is EAGVAQSPRYKIIEKRQSVAFWCNPISGHATLYWYQQILGQGPKLLIQFQNNGVVDDSQLPKDRFSAERLKGVDSTLKIQPAKLEDSAVYLCASMGLAVTYEQYFGPGTRLTVT.

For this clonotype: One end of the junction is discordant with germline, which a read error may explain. The CDR3 region is CAGSLKGAMETQYF. The CDR3 region has the DNA TGCGCCGGCAGCTTGAAGGGGGCGATGGAGACCCAGTACTTC. This chain connects TRBV5-1 to TRBJ2-5; 7 bases line up with TRBD1. There are 14 residues in the CDR3. The germline V gene has CDR1 SGHRS and CDR2 YFSETQ.

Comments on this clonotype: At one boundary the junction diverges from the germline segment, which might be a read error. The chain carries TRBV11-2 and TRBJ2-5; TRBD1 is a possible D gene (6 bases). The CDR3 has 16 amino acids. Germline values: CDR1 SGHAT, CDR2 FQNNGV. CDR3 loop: CAGSLDKGENEETQYF. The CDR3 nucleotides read TGTGCCGGCAGCCTCGACAAGGGGGAAAATGAAGAGACCCAGTACTTC. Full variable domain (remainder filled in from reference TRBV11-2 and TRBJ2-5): EAGVAQSPRYKIIEKRQSVAFWCNPISGHATLYWYQQILGQGPKLLIQFQNNGVVDDSQLPKDRFSAERLKGVDSTLKIQPAKLEDSAVYLCAGSLDKGENEETQYFGPGTRLLVL.

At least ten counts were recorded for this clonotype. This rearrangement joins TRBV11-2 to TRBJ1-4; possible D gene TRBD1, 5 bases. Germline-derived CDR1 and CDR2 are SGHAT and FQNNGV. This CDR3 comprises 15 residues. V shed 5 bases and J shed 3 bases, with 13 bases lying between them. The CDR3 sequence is CASSPTGTPNEKLFF. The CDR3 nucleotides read TGTGCCAGCAGCCCCACCGGGACCCCTAATGAAAAACTGTTTTTT.

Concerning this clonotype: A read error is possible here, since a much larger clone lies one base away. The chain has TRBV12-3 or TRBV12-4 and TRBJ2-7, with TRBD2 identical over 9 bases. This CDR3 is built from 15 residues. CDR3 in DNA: TGTACCAGCAGTTCCCCTAGCGGGAAGTCCTACGAGCAGTACTTC. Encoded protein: CTSSSPSGKSYEQYF.

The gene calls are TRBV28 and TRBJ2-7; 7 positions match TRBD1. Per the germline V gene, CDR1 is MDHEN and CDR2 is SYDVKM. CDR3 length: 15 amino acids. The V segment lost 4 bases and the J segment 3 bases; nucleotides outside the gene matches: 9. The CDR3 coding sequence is TGTGCCAGCAGTTCAGACGGACAGGATCTCTACGAGCAGTACTTC. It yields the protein CASSSDGQDLYEQYF.

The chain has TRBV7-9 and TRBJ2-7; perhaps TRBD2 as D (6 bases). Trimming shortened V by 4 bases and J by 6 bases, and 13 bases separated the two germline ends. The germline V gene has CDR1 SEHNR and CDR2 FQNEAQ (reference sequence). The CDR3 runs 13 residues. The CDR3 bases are TGTGCCAGCAGCTCCTTTGGAGCGGGCGAGCAGTACTTC. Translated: CASSSFGAGEQYF.

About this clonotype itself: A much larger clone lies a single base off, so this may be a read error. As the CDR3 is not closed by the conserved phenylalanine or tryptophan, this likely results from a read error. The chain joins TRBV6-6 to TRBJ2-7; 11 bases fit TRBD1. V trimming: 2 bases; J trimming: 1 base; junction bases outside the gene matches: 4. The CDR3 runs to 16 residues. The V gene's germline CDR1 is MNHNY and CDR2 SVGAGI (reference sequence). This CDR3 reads CASSYLGQGASYEQYL. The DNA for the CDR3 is TGTGCCAGCAGTTACCTTGGACAGGGGGCGTCCTACGAGCAGTACTTA.

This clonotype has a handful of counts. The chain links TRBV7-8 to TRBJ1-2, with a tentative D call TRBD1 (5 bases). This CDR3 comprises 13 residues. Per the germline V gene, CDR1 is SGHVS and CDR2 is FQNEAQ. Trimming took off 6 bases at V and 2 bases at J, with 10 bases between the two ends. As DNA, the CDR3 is TGTGCCAGCAGTCAGGGCAGGAACTATGGCTACACCTTC. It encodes CASSQGRNYGYTF. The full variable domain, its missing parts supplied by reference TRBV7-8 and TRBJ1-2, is GAGVSQSPRYKVAKRGQDVALRCDPISGHVSLFWYQQALGQGPEFLTYFQNEAQLDKSGLPSDRFFAERPEGSVSTLKIQRTQQEDSAVYLCASSQGRNYGYTFGSGTRLTVV.